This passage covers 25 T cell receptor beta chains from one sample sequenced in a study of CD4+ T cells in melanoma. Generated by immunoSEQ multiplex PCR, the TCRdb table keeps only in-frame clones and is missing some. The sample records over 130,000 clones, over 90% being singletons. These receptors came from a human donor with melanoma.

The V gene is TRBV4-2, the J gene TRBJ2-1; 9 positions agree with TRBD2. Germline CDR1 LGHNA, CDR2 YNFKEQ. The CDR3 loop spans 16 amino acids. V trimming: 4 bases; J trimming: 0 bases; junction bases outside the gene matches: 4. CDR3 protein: CASSPLAGISYNEQFF. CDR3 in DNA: TGTGCCAGCAGCCCCCTAGCGGGGATCTCCTACAATGAGCAGTTCTTC.

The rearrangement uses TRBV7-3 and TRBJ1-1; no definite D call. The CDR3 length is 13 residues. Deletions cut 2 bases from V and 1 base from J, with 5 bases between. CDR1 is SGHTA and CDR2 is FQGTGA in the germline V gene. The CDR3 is CASSLSENTEAFF. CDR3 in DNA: TGTGCCAGCAGCTTATCCGAGAACACTGAAGCTTTCTTT.

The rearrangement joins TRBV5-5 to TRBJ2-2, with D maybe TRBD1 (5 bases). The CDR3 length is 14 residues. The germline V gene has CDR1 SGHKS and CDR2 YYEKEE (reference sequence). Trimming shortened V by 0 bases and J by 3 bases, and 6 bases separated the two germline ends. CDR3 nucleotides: TGTGCCAGCAGCTTGGGACAGCACACCGGGGAGCTGTTTTTT. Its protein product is CASSLGQHTGELFF.

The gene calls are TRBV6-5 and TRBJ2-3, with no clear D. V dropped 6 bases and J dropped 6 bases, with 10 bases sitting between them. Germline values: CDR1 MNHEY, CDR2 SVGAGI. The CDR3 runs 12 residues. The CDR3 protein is CASRSHADTQYF. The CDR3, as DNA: TGTGCCAGCAGGTCTCATGCGGATACGCAGTATTTT.

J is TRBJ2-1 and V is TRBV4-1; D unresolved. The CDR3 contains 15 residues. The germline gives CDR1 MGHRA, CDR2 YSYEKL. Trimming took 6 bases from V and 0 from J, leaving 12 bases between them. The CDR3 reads CASRKDSNSYNEQFF. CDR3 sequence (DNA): TGCGCCAGCAGAAAAGACTCCAACTCCTACAATGAGCAGTTCTTC.

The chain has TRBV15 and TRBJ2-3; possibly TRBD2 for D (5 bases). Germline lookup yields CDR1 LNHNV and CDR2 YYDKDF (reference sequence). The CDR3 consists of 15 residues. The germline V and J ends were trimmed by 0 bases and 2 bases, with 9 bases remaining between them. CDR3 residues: CATSRDGLNTDTQYF. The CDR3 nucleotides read TGTGCCACCAGCAGAGATGGACTTAACACAGATACGCAGTATTTT.

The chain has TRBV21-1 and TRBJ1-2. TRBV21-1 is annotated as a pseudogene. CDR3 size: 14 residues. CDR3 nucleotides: TGTGCCAGCAGCAAAGGCATGGATGTGGCCGGCTACACCTTC. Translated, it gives CASSKGMDVAGYTF.

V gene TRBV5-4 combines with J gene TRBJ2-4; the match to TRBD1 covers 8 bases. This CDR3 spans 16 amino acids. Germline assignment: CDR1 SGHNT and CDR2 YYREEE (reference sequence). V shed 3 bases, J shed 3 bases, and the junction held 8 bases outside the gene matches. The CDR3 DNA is TGTGCCAGCAGCTCTAGGACAGGGTTGGACAAAAACATTCAGTACTTC. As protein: CASSSRTGLDKNIQYF.

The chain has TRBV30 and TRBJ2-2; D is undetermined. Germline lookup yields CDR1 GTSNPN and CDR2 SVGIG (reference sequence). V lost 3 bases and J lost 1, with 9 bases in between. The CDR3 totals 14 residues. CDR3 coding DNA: TGTGCCTGGAGCGGGTACCAGAACACCGGGGAGCTGTTTTTT. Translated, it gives CAWSGYQNTGELFF.

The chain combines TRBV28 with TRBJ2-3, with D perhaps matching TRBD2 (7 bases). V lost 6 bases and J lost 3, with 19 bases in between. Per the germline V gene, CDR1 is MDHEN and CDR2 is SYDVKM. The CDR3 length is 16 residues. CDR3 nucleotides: TGTGCCAGCAGCGATTGGGGGGGGGCGCGAACAGATACGCAGTATTTT. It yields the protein CASSDWGGARTDTQYF.

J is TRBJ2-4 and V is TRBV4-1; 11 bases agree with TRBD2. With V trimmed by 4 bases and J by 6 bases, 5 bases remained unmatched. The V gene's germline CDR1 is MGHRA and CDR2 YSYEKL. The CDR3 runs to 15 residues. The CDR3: CASSLLGLAGNIQYF. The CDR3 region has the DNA TGCGCCAGCAGCCTTCTCGGACTAGCGGGAAACATTCAGTACTTC.

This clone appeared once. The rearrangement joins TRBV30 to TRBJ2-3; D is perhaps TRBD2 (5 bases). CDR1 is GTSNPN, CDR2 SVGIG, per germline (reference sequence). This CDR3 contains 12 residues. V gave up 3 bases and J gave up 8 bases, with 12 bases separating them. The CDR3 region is CAWRERSGTQYF. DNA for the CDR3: TGTGCCTGGAGAGAACGGAGCGGTACGCAGTATTTT.

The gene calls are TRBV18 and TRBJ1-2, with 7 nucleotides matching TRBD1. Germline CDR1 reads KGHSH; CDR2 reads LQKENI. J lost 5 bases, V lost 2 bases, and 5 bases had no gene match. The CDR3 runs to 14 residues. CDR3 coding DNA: TGTGCCAGCTCACCAGGGGGGACAGCTTATGGCTACACCTTC. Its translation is CASSPGGTAYGYTF.

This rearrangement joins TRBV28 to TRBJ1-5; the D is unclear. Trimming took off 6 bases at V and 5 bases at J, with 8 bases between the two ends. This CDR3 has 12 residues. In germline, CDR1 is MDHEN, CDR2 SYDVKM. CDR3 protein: CASRRGYQPQHF. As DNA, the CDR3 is TGTGCCAGCAGGCGGGGATATCAGCCCCAGCATTTT.

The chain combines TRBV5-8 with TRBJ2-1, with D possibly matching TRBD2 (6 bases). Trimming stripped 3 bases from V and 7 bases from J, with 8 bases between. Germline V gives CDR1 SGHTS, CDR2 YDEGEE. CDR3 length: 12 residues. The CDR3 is CASSWGRNEQFF. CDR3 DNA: TGTGCCAGCAGCTGGGGGAGGAATGAGCAGTTCTTC. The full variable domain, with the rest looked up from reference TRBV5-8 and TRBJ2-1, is EAGVTQSPTHLIKTRGQQATLRCSPISGHTSVYWYQQALGLGLQFLLWYDEGEERNRGNFPPRFSGRQFPNYSSELNVNALELEDSALYLCASSWGRNEQFFGPGTRLTVL.

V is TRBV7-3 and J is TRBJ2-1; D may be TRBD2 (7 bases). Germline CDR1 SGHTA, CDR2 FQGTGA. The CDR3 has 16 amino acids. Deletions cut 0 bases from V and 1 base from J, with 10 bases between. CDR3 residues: CASSLTGGPSYNEQFF. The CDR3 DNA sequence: TGTGCCAGCAGCTTAACGGGGGGGCCATCCTACAATGAGCAGTTCTTC. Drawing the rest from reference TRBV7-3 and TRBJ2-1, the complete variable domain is GAGVSQTPSNKVTEKGKYVELRCDPISGHTALYWYRQSLGQGPEFLIYFQGTGAADDSGLPNDRFFAVRPEGSVSTLKIQRTERGDSAVYLCASSLTGGPSYNEQFFGPGTRLTVL.

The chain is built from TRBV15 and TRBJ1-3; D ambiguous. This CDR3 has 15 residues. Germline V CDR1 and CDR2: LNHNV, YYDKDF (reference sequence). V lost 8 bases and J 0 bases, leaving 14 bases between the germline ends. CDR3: CATCLGLNSGNTIYF. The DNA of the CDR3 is TGTGCCACCTGCCTAGGGCTAAACTCTGGAAACACCATATATTTT. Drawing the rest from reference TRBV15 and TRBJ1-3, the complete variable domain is DAMVIQNPRYQVTQFGKPVTLSCSQTLNHNVMYWYQQKSSQAPKLLFHYYDKDFNNEADTPDNFQSRRPNTSFCFLDIRSPGLGDTAMYLCATCLGLNSGNTIYFGEGSWLTVV.

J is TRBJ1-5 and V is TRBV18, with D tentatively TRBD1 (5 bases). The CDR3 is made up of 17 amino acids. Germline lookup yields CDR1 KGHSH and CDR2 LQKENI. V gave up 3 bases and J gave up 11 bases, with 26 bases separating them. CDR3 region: CASSPLPTQDEGSSQHF. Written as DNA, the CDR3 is TGTGCCAGCTCACCCTTGCCGACACAGGATGAAGGGTCGTCCCAGCATTTT.

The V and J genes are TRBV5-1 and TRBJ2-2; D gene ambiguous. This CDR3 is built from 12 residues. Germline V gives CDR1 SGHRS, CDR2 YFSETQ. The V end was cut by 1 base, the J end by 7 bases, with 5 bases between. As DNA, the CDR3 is TGCGCCAGCAGCTTGTGGGACGGGGAGCTGTTTTTT. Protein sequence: CASSLWDGELFF.

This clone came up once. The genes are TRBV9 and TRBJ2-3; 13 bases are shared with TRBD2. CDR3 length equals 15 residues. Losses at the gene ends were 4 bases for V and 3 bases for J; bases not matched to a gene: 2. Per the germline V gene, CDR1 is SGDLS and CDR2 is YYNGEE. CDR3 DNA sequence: TGTGCCAGCAGCCCGACTAGCGGGGGGACAGATACGCAGTATTTT. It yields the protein CASSPTSGGTDTQYF.

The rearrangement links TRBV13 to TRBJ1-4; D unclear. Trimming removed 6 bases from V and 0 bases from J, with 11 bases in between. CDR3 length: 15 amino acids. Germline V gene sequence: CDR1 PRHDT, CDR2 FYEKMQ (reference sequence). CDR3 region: CASRATAATNEKLFF. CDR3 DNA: TGTGCCAGCAGGGCCACGGCAGCAACTAATGAAAAACTGTTTTTT.

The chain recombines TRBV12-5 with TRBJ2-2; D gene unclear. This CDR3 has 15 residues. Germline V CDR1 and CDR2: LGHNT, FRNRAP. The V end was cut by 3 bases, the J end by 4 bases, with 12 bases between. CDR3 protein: CASGFHYQFTGELFF. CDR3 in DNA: TGTGCTAGTGGTTTTCATTACCAATTCACCGGGGAGCTGTTTTTT.

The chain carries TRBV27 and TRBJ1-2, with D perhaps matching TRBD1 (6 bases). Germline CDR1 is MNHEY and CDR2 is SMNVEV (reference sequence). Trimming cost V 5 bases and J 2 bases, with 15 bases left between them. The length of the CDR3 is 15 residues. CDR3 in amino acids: CASSLGYRENYGYTF. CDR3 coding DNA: TGTGCCAGCAGTCTGGGTTACAGGGAGAACTATGGCTACACCTTC.

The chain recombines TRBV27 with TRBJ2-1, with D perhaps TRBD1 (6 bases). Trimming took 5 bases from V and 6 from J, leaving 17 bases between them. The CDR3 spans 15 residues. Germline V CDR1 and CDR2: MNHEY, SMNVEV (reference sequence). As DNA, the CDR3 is TGTGCCAGCAGTATACAGGGCACGACTCCCAATGAGCAGTTCTTC. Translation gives CASSIQGTTPNEQFF.

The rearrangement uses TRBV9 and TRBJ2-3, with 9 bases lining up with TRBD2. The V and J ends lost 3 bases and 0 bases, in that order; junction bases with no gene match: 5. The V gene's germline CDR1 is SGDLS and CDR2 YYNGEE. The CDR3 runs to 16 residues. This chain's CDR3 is CASSARGGGSTDTQYF. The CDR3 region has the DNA TGTGCCAGCAGCGCGCGGGGGGGCGGAAGCACAGATACGCAGTATTTT.